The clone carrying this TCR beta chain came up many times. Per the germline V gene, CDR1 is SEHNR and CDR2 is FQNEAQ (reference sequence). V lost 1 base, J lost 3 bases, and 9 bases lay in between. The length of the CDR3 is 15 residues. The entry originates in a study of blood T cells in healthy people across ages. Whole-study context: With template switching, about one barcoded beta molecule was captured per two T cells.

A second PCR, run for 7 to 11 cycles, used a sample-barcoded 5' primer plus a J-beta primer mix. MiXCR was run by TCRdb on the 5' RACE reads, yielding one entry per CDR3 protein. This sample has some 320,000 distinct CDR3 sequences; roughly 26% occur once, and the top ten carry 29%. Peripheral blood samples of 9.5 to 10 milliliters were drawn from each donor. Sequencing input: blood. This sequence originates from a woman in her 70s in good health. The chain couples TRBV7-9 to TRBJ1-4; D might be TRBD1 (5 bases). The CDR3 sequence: CASSLVPGANEKLFF. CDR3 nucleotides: TGTGCCAGCAGCTTAGTCCCGGGGGCTAATGAAAAACTGTTTTTT. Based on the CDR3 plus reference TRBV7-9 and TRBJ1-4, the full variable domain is DTGVSQNPRHKITKRGQNVTFRCDPISEHNRLYWYRQTLGQGPEFLTYFQNEAQLEKSRLLSDRFSAERPKGSFSTLEIQRTEQGDSAMYLCASSLVPGANEKLFFGSGTQLSVL.